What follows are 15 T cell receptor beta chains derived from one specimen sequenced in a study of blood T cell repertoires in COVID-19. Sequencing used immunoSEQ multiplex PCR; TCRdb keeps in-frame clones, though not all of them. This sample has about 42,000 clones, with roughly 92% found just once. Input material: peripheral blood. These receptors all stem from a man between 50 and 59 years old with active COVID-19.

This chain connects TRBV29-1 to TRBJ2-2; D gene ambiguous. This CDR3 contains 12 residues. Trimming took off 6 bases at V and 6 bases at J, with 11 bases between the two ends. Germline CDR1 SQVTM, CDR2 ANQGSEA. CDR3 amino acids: CSVGEVAGELFF. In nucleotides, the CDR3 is TGCAGCGTCGGAGAAGTTGCCGGGGAGCTGTTTTTT.

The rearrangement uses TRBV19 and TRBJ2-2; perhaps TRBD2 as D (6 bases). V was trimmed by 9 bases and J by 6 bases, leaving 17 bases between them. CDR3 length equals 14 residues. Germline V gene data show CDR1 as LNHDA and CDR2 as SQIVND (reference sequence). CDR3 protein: CASLGGSGAGELFF. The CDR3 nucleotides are TGTGCCAGCCTCGGGGGTAGTGGGGCCGGGGAGCTGTTTTTT.

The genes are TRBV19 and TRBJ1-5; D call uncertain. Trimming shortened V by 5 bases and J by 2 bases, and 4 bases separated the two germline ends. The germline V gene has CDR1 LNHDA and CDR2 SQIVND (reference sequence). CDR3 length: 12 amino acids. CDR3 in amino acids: CASSRGNQPQHF. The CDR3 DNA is TGTGCCAGTAGTCGGGGCAATCAGCCCCAGCATTTT.

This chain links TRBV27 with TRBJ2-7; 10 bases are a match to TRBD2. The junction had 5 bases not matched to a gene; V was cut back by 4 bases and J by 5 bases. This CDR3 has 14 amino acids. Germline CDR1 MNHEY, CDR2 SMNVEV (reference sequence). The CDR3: CASSSGLAIDEQYF. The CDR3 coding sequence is TGTGCCAGCAGTTCGGGACTAGCGATAGACGAGCAGTACTTC.

CDR3 nucleotide sequence: TGCGCCAGCAGCTTGGCCCCTAGCACAGATACGCAGTATTTT. Its translation: CASSLAPSTDTQYF. J is TRBJ2-3 and V is TRBV5-1; D is ambiguous. This CDR3 has 14 amino acids. Germline V gene sequence: CDR1 SGHRS, CDR2 YFSETQ. The germline V and J ends were trimmed by 0 bases and 0 bases, with 5 bases remaining between them.

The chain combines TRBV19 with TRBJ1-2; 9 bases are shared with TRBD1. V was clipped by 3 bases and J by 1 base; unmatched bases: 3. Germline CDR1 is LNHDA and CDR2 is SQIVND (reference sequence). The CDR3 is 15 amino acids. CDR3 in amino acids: CASSIPGQGNYGYTF. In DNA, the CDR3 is TGTGCCAGTAGTATCCCGGGACAGGGTAACTATGGCTACACCTTC.

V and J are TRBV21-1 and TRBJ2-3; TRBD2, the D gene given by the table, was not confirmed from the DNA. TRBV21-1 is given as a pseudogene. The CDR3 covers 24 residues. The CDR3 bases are TGTGCCAGCAGCAAAACTAACACTAAACGTAGTCCGCGGGTTTTGGTCCAGCGCACAGATACGCAGTATTTT. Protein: CASSKTNTKRSPRVLVQRTDTQYF.

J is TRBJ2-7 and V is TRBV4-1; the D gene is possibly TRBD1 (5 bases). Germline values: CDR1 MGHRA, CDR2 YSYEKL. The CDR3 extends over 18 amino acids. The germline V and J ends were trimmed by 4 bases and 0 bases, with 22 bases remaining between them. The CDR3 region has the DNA TGCGCCAGCAGCCCGAGCCTGGGGCAGGCTAACATCTCCTACGAGCAGTACTTC. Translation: CASSPSLGQANISYEQYF.

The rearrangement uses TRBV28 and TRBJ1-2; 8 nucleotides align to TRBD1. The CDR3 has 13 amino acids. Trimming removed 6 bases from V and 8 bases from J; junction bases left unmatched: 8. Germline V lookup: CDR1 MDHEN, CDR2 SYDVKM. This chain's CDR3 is CASSPAGGRGYTF. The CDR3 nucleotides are TGTGCCAGCAGCCCAGCAGGGGGCAGAGGCTACACCTTC.

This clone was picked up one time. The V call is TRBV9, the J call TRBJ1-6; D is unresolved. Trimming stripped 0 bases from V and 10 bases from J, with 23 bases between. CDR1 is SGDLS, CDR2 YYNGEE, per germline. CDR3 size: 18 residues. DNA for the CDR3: TGTGCCAGCAGCGTAGAACCCATTCCCACCCGGGTAGGCTCACCCCTCCACTTT. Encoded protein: CASSVEPIPTRVGSPLHF.

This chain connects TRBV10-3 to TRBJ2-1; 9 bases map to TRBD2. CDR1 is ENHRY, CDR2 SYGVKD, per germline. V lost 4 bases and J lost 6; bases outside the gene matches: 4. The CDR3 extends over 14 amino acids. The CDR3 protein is CAISVGTSINEQFF. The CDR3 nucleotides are TGTGCCATCAGTGTAGGGACTAGCATCAATGAGCAGTTCTTC.

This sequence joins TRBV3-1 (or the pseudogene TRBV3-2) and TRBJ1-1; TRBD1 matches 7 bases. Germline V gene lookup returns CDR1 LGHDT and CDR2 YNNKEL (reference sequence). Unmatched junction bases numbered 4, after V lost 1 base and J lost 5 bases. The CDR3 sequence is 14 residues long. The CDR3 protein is CASSQAGGWTEAFF. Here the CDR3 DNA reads TGTGCCAGCAGCCAAGCAGGGGGGTGGACTGAAGCTTTCTTT.

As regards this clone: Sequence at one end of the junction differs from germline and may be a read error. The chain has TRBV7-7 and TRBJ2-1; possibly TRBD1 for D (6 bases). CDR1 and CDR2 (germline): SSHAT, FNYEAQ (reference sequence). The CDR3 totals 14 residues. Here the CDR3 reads CASSLEGLGGEQFF. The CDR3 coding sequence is TGTGCTAGCAGCTTAGAGGGCCTAGGGGGTGAGCAGTTCTTC. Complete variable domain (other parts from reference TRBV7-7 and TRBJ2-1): GAGVSQSPRYKVTKRGQDVTLRCDPISSHATLYWYQQALGQGPEFLTYFNYEAQPDKSGLPSDRFSAERPEGSISTLTIQRTEQRDSAMYRCASSLEGLGGEQFFGPGTRLTVL.

The CDR3 loop is CASSRAGGGSQSYEQYF. For the CDR3, the DNA is TGCGCCAGCAGCAGGGCCGGCGGGGGATCCCAGTCTTACGAGCAGTACTTC. The rearrangement joins TRBV5-1 to TRBJ2-7, with 7 positions matching TRBD2. The J segment lost 4 bases and the V segment lost 4 bases, leaving 17 bases of the junction unmatched. There are 17 residues in the CDR3. CDR1 and CDR2 from the germline V gene are SGHRS and YFSETQ.

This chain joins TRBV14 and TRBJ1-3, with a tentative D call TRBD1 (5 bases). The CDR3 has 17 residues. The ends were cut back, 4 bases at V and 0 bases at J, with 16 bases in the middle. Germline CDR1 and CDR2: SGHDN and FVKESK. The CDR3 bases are TGTGCCAGCAGCCCCCGGGCCGACAGTTACTCTGGAAACACCATATATTTT. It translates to CASSPRADSYSGNTIYF.